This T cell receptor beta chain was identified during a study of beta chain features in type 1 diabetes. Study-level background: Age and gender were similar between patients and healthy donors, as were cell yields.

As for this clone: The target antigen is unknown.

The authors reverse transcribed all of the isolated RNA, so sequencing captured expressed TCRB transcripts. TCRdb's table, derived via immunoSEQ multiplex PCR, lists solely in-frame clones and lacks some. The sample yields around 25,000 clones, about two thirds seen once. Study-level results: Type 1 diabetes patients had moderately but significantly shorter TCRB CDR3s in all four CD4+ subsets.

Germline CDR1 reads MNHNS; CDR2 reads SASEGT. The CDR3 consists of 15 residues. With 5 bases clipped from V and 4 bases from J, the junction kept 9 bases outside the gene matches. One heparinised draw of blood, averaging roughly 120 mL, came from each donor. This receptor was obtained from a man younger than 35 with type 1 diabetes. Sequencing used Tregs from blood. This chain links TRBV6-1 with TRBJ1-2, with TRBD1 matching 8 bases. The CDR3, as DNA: TGTGCCAGCAGTCACAGGGGGACGGAGCTCTATGGCTACACCTTC. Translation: CASSHRGTELYGYTF.